These 12 T cell receptor beta chains were sequenced from one sample in a study of T cell clonality in common variable immunodeficiency (dated by TCRdb to between 2015 and 2017). Library construction relied on the immunoSEQ multiplex PCR assay. The clones in this table, taken by TCRdb from immuneACCESS, are in-frame only. Not every clone is retained; where verified, under half of the shortfall comes from an unresolved V gene, and the cause of the rest is unknown. The sample records 80,000 or so clones, none occurring a single time. The ten largest clones capture 0.65% to 0.8% of the sample. The sample taken for sequencing was peripheral blood mononuclear cells. Every receptor here comes from a person aged 18 to 70 in good health.

This clone has a count of ten or more. The read gets to within 3 residues of the CDR3 end, and the germline J gene fills in the rest. The chain has TRBV30 and TRBJ2-5; D is ambiguous. Germline V lookup: CDR1 GTSNPN, CDR2 SVGIG (reference sequence). The V end lost 0 bases, the J end lost 5 bases, and 10 bases lay between the germline ends. CDR3 size: 13 residues. The CDR3 region is CAWSVIASETQYF. CDR3 bases read: TGTGCCTGGAGTGTAATTGCGTCGGAGACC.

This clone came up many times. Sequencing ends 3 residues short of the CDR3 end; the germline J gene provides the rest. V is TRBV27 and J is TRBJ2-3, with D hard to call. Trimming pared 3 bases from V and 4 bases from J, leaving 11 bases between. The CDR3 loop spans 14 amino acids. The germline V gene encodes CDR1 MNHEY and CDR2 SMNVEV (reference sequence). The covered CDR3 bases are TGTGCCAGCAGTTTGGTTCACAGTGCAGATACG. Encoded protein: CASSLVHSADT. The CDR3 in its entirety is CASSLVHSADTQYF.

There are many counts of this clone. Coverage ceases 3 residues before the CDR3 finishes, and the germline J gene fills in the end. V and J are TRBV6-2 or TRBV6-3 and TRBJ2-4; 14 nucleotides agree with TRBD2. This CDR3 region has 17 residues. In germline, CDR1 is MNHEY, CDR2 SVGEGT. V shed 5 bases and J 7 bases; nucleotides not matched to a gene: 10. CDR3 residues: CASSRAGLAGDGNIQYF. CDR3 DNA, as far as it was read: TGTGCCAGCAGTCGGGCGGGACTAGCGGGAGATGGCAACATT.

At least ten counts were recorded for this clone. The read is 3 residues too short to cover the CDR3 end, so that end is filled in from the germline J gene. V gene TRBV20-1 combines with J gene TRBJ1-1; D is uncertain. Germline lookup yields CDR1 DFQATT and CDR2 SNEGSKA (reference sequence). The CDR3 runs to 13 residues. Trimming took off 6 bases at V and 4 bases at J, with 15 bases between the two ends. CDR3 region: CSATRGLGTEAFF. Partial CDR3 DNA: TGCAGTGCCACGAGAGGGCTCGGCACTGAA.

This clone was recorded many times. The missing CDR3 end, 3 residues past where the read stops, is filled in from the germline J gene. This sequence joins TRBV20-1 and TRBJ2-1; D is unresolved. Germline V gene sequence: CDR1 DFQATT, CDR2 SNEGSKA (reference sequence). V was cut by 4 bases and J by 0 bases, with 13 bases left in between. The CDR3 sequence is 15 residues long. CDR3 loop: CSANLRPSSYNEQFF. The sequenced CDR3 bases are TGCAGTGCTAACCTTCGTCCTAGCTCCTACAATGAG.

Many counts were recorded for this clone. The sequenced fragment ends 3 residues before the CDR3 boundary, so the rest is inferred from the germline J gene. The chain is built from TRBV19 and TRBJ1-5, with unresolved D. V dropped 3 bases and J dropped 4 bases, with 13 bases sitting between them. Germline loops: CDR1 LNHDA, CDR2 SQIVND (reference sequence). The length of the CDR3 is 15 residues. CDR3 bases read: TGTGCCAGTAGTATTTTCACAGAGCTAAATCAGCCC. This sequence encodes CASSIFTELNQP. The entire CDR3 protein is CASSIFTELNQPQHF.

This clone came up many times. The junction does not match germline at one end; this may be a read error. The CDR3 goes on 3 residues after the read ends, and that part is filled in from the germline J gene. The genes are TRBV4-2 and TRBJ2-7, with TRBD1 matching 10 bases. Germline CDR1 LGHNA, CDR2 YNFKEQ. This CDR3 contains 16 residues. CDR3 sequence: CASSQATGGGSYEQYF. The CDR3 bases that were read are TGCGCCAGCAGCCAAGCGACAGGGGGCGGAAGCTACGAG.

As concerns this clone: The read terminates 3 residues ahead of where the CDR3 ends, so the germline J gene completes it. The chain has TRBV20-1 and TRBJ1-2, with TRBD1 matching 8 bases. V gave up 5 bases and J gave up 4 bases; unmatched junction bases: 3. This CDR3 is built from 12 residues. Germline CDR1 is DFQATT and CDR2 is SNEGSKA (reference sequence). The CDR3 DNA, read in part, is TGCAGTGCTTACGGACAGGGCTATGGC. This sequence encodes CSAYGQGYG. The entire CDR3 is CSAYGQGYGYTF.

At least ten counts were recorded for this clone. The read terminates 3 residues before the CDR3 end, so the remaining end is supplied by the germline J gene. The rearrangement links TRBV20-1 to TRBJ1-3; D remains ambiguous. The CDR3 is made up of 13 amino acids. Germline V gives CDR1 DFQATT, CDR2 SNEGSKA (reference sequence). The ends were cut back, 7 bases at V and 0 bases at J, with 10 bases in the middle. Partial CDR3 DNA: TGCAGTGGATTAGGGTCCTCTGGAAACACC. Protein sequence: CSGLGSSGNT. The entire CDR3 protein is CSGLGSSGNTIYF.

This clone was seen repeatedly, ten times or more. The CDR3 is cut off 3 residues early in the read; its end comes from the germline J gene. J is TRBJ2-5 and V is TRBV20-1; TRBD1 agrees at 7 bases. Germline loops: CDR1 DFQATT, CDR2 SNEGSKA (reference sequence). This CDR3 has 15 residues. The V gene end was trimmed by 6 bases and the J gene end by 0 bases; junction bases not matched to a gene: 10. The CDR3 DNA, read in part, is TGCAGTGCGATTTTCCAGGGACAGTACCAAGAGACC. Translating gives CSAIFQGQYQET. The whole CDR3 sequence is CSAIFQGQYQETQYF.

To note about this clone: The CDR3 is cut off 3 residues early in the read; its end comes from the germline J gene. The genes are TRBV20-1 and TRBJ2-7; 7 bases are a match to TRBD1. This CDR3 has 13 amino acids. V gave up 3 bases and J gave up 1 base; unmatched junction bases: 3. Germline CDR1 and CDR2: DFQATT and SNEGSKA (reference sequence). The CDR3 protein is CSARTTGSYEQYF. CDR3 DNA, as far as it was read: TGCAGTGCTAGGACGACAGGGTCCTACGAG.

In its sample, this clone was seen many times. The sequence runs out 3 residues before the end of the CDR3; the remainder is reconstructed from the germline J gene. The rearrangement uses TRBV19 and TRBJ2-2; TRBD2 aligns across 8 bases. This CDR3 spans 15 amino acids. V lost 1 base, J lost 7 bases, and 5 bases stayed unmatched. The germline CDR1 and CDR2 sequences are LNHDA and SQIVND (reference sequence). The sequenced CDR3 bases are TGTGCCAGTAGTATAGTTAGCGGGAATCACGGGGAG. Its translation: CASSIVSGNHGE. The whole CDR3 reads CASSIVSGNHGELFF. The variable domain in full, completed from reference TRBV19 and TRBJ2-2, reads DGGITQSPKYLFRKEGQNVTLSCEQNLNHDAMYWYRQDPGQGLRLIYYSQIVNDFQKGDIAEGYSVSREKKESFPLTVTSAQKNPTAFYLCASSIVSGNHGELFFGEGSRLTVL.